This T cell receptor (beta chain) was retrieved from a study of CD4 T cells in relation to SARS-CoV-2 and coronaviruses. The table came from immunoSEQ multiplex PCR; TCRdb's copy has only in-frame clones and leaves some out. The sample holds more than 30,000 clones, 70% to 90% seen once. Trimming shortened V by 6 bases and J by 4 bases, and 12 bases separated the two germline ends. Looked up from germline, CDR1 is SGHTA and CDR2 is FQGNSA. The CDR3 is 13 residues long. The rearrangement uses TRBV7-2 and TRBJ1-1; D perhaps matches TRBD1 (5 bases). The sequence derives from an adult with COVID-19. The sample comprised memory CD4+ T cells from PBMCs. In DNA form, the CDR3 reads TGTGCCAGCAGACTGGGGCAGGCCACTGAAGCTTTCTTT. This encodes CASRLGQATEAFF.